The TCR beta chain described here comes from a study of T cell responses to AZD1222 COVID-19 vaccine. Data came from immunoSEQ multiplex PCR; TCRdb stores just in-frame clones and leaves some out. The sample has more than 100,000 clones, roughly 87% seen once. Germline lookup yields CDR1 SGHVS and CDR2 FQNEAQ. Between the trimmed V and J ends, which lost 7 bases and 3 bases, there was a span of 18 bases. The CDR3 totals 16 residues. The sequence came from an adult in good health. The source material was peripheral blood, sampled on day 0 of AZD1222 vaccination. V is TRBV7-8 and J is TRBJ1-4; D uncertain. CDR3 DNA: TGTGCCAGCACCCTTCAAGCTCTGGACGCTAATGAAAAACTGTTTTTT. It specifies CASTLQALDANEKLFF.